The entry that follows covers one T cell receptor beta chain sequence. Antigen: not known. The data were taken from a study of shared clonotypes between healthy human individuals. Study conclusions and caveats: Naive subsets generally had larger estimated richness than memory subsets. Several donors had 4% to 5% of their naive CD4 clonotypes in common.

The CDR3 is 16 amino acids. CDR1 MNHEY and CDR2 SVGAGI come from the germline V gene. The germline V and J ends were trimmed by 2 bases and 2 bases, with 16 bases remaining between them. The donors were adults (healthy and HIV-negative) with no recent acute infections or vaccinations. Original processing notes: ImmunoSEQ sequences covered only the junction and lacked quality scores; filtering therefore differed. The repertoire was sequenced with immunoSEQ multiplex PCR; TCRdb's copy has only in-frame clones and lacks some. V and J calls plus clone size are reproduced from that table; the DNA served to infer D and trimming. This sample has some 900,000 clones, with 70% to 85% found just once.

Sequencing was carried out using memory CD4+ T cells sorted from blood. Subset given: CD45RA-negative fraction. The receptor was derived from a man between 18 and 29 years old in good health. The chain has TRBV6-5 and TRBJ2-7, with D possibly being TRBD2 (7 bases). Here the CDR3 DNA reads TGTGCCAGCAGTTACGAGTTGGGGCGGGGGCCCTACGAGCAGTACTTC. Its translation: CASSYELGRGPYEQYF.